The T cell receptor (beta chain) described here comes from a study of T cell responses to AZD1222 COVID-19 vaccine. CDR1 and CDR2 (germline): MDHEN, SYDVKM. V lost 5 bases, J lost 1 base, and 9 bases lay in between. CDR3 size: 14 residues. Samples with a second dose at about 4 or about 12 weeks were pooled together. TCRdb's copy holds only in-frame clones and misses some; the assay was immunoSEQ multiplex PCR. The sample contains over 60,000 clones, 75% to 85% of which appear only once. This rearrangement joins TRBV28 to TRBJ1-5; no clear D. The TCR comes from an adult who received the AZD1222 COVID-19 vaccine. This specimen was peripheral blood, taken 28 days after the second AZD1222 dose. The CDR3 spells CASSPLSSNQPQHF. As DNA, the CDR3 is TGTGCCAGCAGTCCACTTAGCAGCAATCAGCCCCAGCATTTT. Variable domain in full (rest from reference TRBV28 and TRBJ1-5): DVKVTQSSRYLVKRTGEKVFLECVQDMDHENMFWYRQDPGLGLRLIYFSYDVKMKEKGDIPEGYSVSREKKERFSLILESASTNQTSMYLCASSPLSSNQPQHFGDGTRLSIL.